The rows below give T cell receptor beta chains drawn from one sample of a study of T cell clones after liver transplantation. TCRdb's table, derived via immunoSEQ multiplex PCR, lists solely in-frame clones and lacks some. The profile shows roughly 100,000 clones, approximately 78% of them singletons. The input for sequencing was CD4+ T cells from blood, taken before liver transplant. The receptor source for this set is a human donor who received a liver transplant. The CDR3 runs from the conserved cysteine through the conserved F or W.

J gene: TRBJ1-4; V gene: TRBV11-2; CDR3 protein: CASSAPRLGEKLFF
J gene: TRBJ1-2; V gene: TRBV7-9; CDR3 protein: CASSATGDGYTF
J gene: TRBJ1-4; V gene: TRBV19; CDR3 protein: CASSTHSRGSNEKLFF
J gene: TRBJ1-1; V gene: TRBV9; CDR3 protein: CASSVGGEGTEAFF
J gene: TRBJ1-5; V gene: TRBV18; CDR3 protein: CASSQGRDQPQHF
J gene: TRBJ1-5; V gene: TRBV6-5; CDR3 protein: CASSSGTAYSPQHF
J gene: TRBJ2-1; V gene: TRBV7-3; CDR3 protein: CASSQDQGRNEQFF
J gene: TRBJ1-4; V gene: TRBV19; CDR3 protein: CASSTGGQGNEKLFF
J gene: TRBJ2-1; V gene: TRBV19; CDR3 protein: CASSMRARGHFYEQFF
J gene: TRBJ2-5; V gene: TRBV5-1; CDR3 protein: CASSLAGGETQYF
J gene: TRBJ1-1; V gene: TRBV9; CDR3 protein: CASSVAQGKDTEAFF
J gene: TRBJ2-2; V gene: TRBV5-1; CDR3 protein: CASNPRGRPYTGELFF
J gene: TRBJ2-2; V gene: TRBV7-8; CDR3 protein: CASLRIPINTGELFF
J gene: TRBJ1-3; V gene: TRBV6-1; CDR3 protein: CASSEALRAGGNTIYF